This T cell receptor beta chain was obtained from a study of blood T cell repertoires in COVID-19. As for the study in general: Samples taken during acute and convalescent COVID-19 were collected in the United States, Italy and Spain. In each case, the material was cDNA or gDNA derived from T cells, B-cell-depleted T cells, or PBMCs.

The CDR3 length is 14 residues. V was clipped by 4 bases and J by 0 bases, with 10 bases between them. CDR1 is LGHDT, CDR2 YNNKEL, per germline (reference sequence). As processed by the authors: Amplified reference gene primers provided the basis for estimating nucleated cell counts. This table comes from immunoSEQ multiplex PCR, and its TCRdb copy is limited to in-frame clones, with some not included. That table furnishes V, J and clone size, whereas the DNA furnished D and trimming. The table records 150,000 to 200,000 clones, approximately 80% of them present only once. The V gene is TRBV3-1 (or the pseudogene TRBV3-2), the J gene TRBJ2-7; D perhaps matches TRBD2 (5 bases). Sequencing was carried out using peripheral blood. This clonotype originated in a human donor in a cohort sampled during active COVID-19. The CDR3 nucleotides read TGTGCCAGCAGCCCCACTAGTGGCTCCTACGAGCAGTACTTC. Translating it yields CASSPTSGSYEQYF.